Listed here are 21 T cell receptor beta chains from one sample, sequenced in a study of early T cells in non-severe SARS-CoV-2 infection. TCRdb redid the calling of the 5' RACE reads with MiXCR, one entry per CDR3 protein. Of fewer than 65,000 distinct CDR3 sequences listed, 8% to 13% were seen once; the top ten hold 4.5%. Sequenced: whole blood. Every receptor here comes from an adult who was a healthcare worker with PCR-confirmed SARS-CoV-2 infection or an uninfected control (not recorded which).

This chain connects TRBV6-1 to TRBJ2-3, with TRBD1 identical over 11 bases. This CDR3 has 16 amino acids. CDR1 is MNHNS and CDR2 is SASEGT in the germline V gene. Trimming removed 3 bases from V and 5 bases from J; junction bases left unmatched: 7. Here the CDR3 reads CASSEWTGGVKDTQYF. The CDR3 DNA sequence: TGTGCCAGCAGTGAGTGGACAGGGGGCGTAAAAGATACGCAGTATTTT.

The rearrangement links TRBV29-1 to TRBJ2-7, with 9 bases aligning to TRBD2. Germline assignment: CDR1 SQVTM and CDR2 ANQGSEA. V gave up 4 bases and J gave up 7 bases; unmatched junction bases: 8. The CDR3 has 13 residues. CDR3 protein: CSVGPSGTREQYF. The CDR3 DNA follows: TGCAGCGTTGGTCCTAGCGGGACCCGGGAGCAGTACTTC.

By sample fraction, this clonotype is medium-sized. This chain uses TRBV7-9 with TRBJ1-1; D unclear. V lost 5 bases to trimming and J lost 6 bases, with 10 bases between them. The CDR3 has 12 residues. The V gene's germline CDR1 is SEHNR and CDR2 FQNEAQ (reference sequence). CDR3 sequence (DNA): TGTGCCAGCAGCCACCAGTCCGCTGAAGCTTTCTTT. This codes for CASSHQSAEAFF.

The chain recombines TRBV20-1 with TRBJ2-7, with a weak D call TRBD2 (5 bases). CDR1 and CDR2 (germline): DFQATT, SNEGSKA (reference sequence). V was pared by 3 bases and J by 0 bases, with 15 bases between. This CDR3 is built from 15 residues. CDR3 nucleotides: TGCAGTGCTAGGGCTACTAGAAGACCCTCCTACGAGCAGTACTTC. Its translation: CSARATRRPSYEQYF.

This clonotype was seen more than once but under ten times. The chain uses TRBV29-1 and TRBJ2-7; TRBD2 might be the D (6 bases). CDR3 length: 11 amino acids. CDR1 and CDR2 from the germline V gene are SQVTM and ANQGSEA. The V end was cut by 7 bases, the J end by 5 bases, with 12 bases between. The CDR3: CSGGTGHEQYF. The CDR3 DNA sequence: TGCAGCGGCGGGACGGGCCACGAGCAGTACTTC.

The CDR3 protein is CSVGRDTGELFF. CDR3 sequence (DNA): TGCAGCGTTGGCAGGGACACCGGGGAGCTGTTTTTT. V and J are TRBV29-1 and TRBJ2-2; D possibly corresponds to TRBD1 (5 bases). Germline CDR1 SQVTM, CDR2 ANQGSEA. Trimming stripped 4 bases from V and 3 bases from J, with 6 bases between. The CDR3 length is 12 residues.

This clonotype was seen only a few times. The chain couples TRBV18 to TRBJ2-5; a weak D match, TRBD2 (5 bases). The CDR3 runs 14 residues. V was cut by 2 bases and J by 5 bases, with 12 bases left in between. From germline, CDR1 is KGHSH and CDR2 LQKENI. The CDR3 region is CASSPEGIRETQYF. The CDR3 DNA follows: TGTGCCAGCTCACCAGAGGGCATAAGGGAGACCCAGTACTTC.

This clonotype was detected ten times or more. The chain links TRBV7-6 to TRBJ2-7, with D perhaps TRBD1 or TRBD2 (5 bases each). The germline V and J ends were trimmed by 5 bases and 9 bases, with 17 bases remaining between them. There are 13 residues in the CDR3. CDR1 and CDR2 from the germline V gene are SGHVS and FNYEAQ. The CDR3: CASSGTGPDGQYF. For the CDR3, the DNA is TGTGCCAGCAGCGGAACGGGACCCGACGGGCAGTACTTC.

The CDR3 DNA follows: TGTGCCAGCATACGGACAGACCTCAACACTGAAGCTTTCTTT. It yields the protein CASIRTDLNTEAFF. The gene calls are TRBV3-1 and TRBJ1-1, with TRBD1 as a possible D gene (6 bases). The CDR3 extends over 14 amino acids. Germline V lookup: CDR1 LGHDT, CDR2 YNNKEL (reference sequence). Trimming cost V 7 bases and J 2 bases, with 14 bases left between them.

In this sample, this clonotype turned up many times. The chain recombines TRBV2 with TRBJ1-6; D might be TRBD1 (6 bases). CDR3 size: 15 residues. Trimming pared 4 bases from V and 9 bases from J, leaving 16 bases between. CDR1 SNHLY and CDR2 FYNNEI come from the germline V gene. CDR3 DNA: TGTGCCAGCAGTGGACAGGCGGTCGGGACTTCACCCCTCCACTTT. This sequence encodes CASSGQAVGTSPLHF.

This clonotype was recorded at least ten times. This sequence joins TRBV15 and TRBJ2-5; 9 nucleotides agree with TRBD2. V lost 3 bases, J lost 4 bases, and 6 bases stayed unmatched. Germline loops: CDR1 LNHNV, CDR2 YYDKDF (reference sequence). The CDR3 has 15 residues. This chain's CDR3 is CATSSGTSWTETQYF. Here the CDR3 DNA reads TGTGCCACCAGCAGTGGGACTAGCTGGACAGAGACCCAGTACTTC.

This clonotype has ten or more counts. The chain recombines TRBV7-2 with TRBJ2-4; D ambiguous. The ends were cut back, 5 bases at V and 0 bases at J, with 8 bases in the middle. Per germline, CDR1 SGHTA and CDR2 FQGNSA. This CDR3 is built from 14 residues. CDR3 amino acids: CASSPTRAKNIQYF. CDR3 sequence (DNA): TGTGCCAGCAGCCCTACAAGAGCCAAAAACATTCAGTACTTC.

This clonotype turned up a few times. The V gene is TRBV29-1, the J gene TRBJ1-1, with D possibly TRBD1 on 5 matching bases. Germline CDR1 is SQVTM and CDR2 is ANQGSEA. This CDR3 has 11 residues. Deletions cut 1 base from V and 10 bases from J, with 10 bases between. The DNA for the CDR3 is TGCAGCGTTGAAGGGGTAAGGGGAGCTTTCTTT. It yields the protein CSVEGVRGAFF.

This clonotype was detected only a few times. This rearrangement joins TRBV12-3 or TRBV12-4 to TRBJ1-6; possibly TRBD1 for D (6 bases). With 0 bases removed from V and 10 bases from J, the gap between germline ends came to 10 bases. The CDR3 is 14 residues long. CDR3 DNA: TGTGCCAGCAGTTTAGCTGGGGGCGGCTCACCCCTCCACTTT. Translating gives CASSLAGGGSPLHF.

This clonotype has a count of ten or more. The chain employs TRBV6-6 and TRBJ1-1; D is uncertain. Germline lookup yields CDR1 MNHNY and CDR2 SVGAGI (reference sequence). Trimming took 8 bases from V and 2 from J, leaving 6 bases between them. The CDR3 is made up of 11 amino acids. CDR3 loop: CASLFNTEAFF. The CDR3 DNA is TGTGCCAGCCTATTTAACACTGAAGCTTTCTTT.

This clonotype has ten or more counts. J is TRBJ2-1 and V is TRBV5-5, with 10 bases lining up with TRBD2. V lost 5 bases and J lost 0; bases outside the gene matches: 5. Germline V CDR1 and CDR2: SGHKS, YYEKEE (reference sequence). The CDR3 covers 16 residues. CDR3 loop: CASSSSGGSSYNEQFF. In DNA form, the CDR3 reads TGTGCCAGCAGTTCTAGCGGGGGAAGCTCCTACAATGAGCAGTTCTTC.

Ten or more counts support this clonotype. Germline is not matched at one junction end, which may reflect a read error. The chain recombines TRBV10-2 with TRBJ2-7, with 7 bases fitting TRBD2. This CDR3 spans 13 amino acids. Germline values: CDR1 WSHSY, CDR2 SAAADI. The CDR3 bases are TGCGCCACTAACATCATTTCTAGCGGTCCCCTGTTCTTC. As protein: CATNIISSGPLFF.

In its sample, this clonotype was seen many times. The rearrangement uses TRBV4-3 and TRBJ2-1, with D maybe TRBD1 (6 bases). The V gene lost 5 bases and the J gene lost 9 bases, with 23 bases spanning the gap. This CDR3 has 16 amino acids. Germline V CDR1 and CDR2: LGHNA, YSLEER. The CDR3 reads CASSKVIDRSGIEQFF. CDR3 DNA sequence: TGCGCCAGCAGCAAAGTTATCGACAGGTCTGGGATTGAGCAGTTCTTC.

This clonotype was picked up a small number of times. This chain links TRBV6-2 or TRBV6-3 with TRBJ2-7, with D perhaps TRBD2 (5 bases). Germline V gene sequence: CDR1 MNHEY, CDR2 SVGEGT. Trimming shortened V by 6 bases and J by 7 bases, and 19 bases separated the two germline ends. The CDR3 length is 14 residues. CDR3 residues: CASRATGVKGEQYF. The DNA for the CDR3 is TGTGCCAGCAGAGCTACCGGGGTAAAGGGAGAGCAGTACTTC.

This clonotype was found a few times. The chain couples TRBV6-6 to TRBJ2-2; D assignment may be TRBD1 or TRBD2 (5 bases each). Trimming removed 6 bases from V and 1 base from J, with 15 bases in between. The CDR3 is 16 residues long. Looked up from germline, CDR1 is MNHNY and CDR2 is SVGAGI (reference sequence). CDR3 DNA: TGTGCCAGCAGCCCGGGGTGGGGGAGGAACACCGGGGAGCTGTTTTTT. The encoded protein is CASSPGWGRNTGELFF.

This clonotype was detected many times. J is TRBJ2-1 and V is TRBV10-2; D not certain. CDR1 and CDR2 (germline): WSHSY, SAAADI. V was trimmed by 7 bases and J by 13 bases, leaving 26 bases between them. This CDR3 has 15 amino acids. CDR3 DNA: TGCGCCAGCATACGTATCGCAGGCCTGAGAGGCAAACAGTTCTTC. This encodes CASIRIAGLRGKQFF.